This T cell receptor (beta chain) was identified in a study of CD8 T cells in Susac syndrome. Negative isolation yielded CD8+ and CD4+ T cells; FACS enriched TEMRA cells. Germline CDR1 is MNHEY and CDR2 is SMNVEV (reference sequence). This CDR3 is built from 13 residues. Trimming shortened V by 5 bases and J by 1 base, and 8 bases separated the two germline ends. cDNA came from around 0.5 to 1 ug RNA primed by random hexamers. MiXCR, run by TCRdb on the immunoSEQ multiplex PCR reads, gives a single entry per CDR3 protein. The table has about 90,000 distinct CDR3 sequences, 80% to 95% seen once. This sequence was found in a human donor in good health. The J gene is TRBJ1-1, the V gene TRBV27; D is undetermined. Sequences were obtained from CD8+ T cells from PBMCs. CDR3 sequence (DNA): TGTGCCAGCAGTCCCTTTGGGAACACTGAAGCTTTCTTT. It encodes CASSPFGNTEAFF.